The clone carrying this T cell receptor (beta chain) was detected once. What it binds is not known. The CDR3 covers 13 residues. V lost 5 bases to trimming and J lost 8 bases, with 12 bases between them. The data were obtained in a study of response to subunit inactivated influenza vaccine. Notes on the study in general: Authors suggested that a seasonal influenza vaccination recruits few new T cells each time.

One entry per CDR3 protein, called by TCRdb with MiXCR from the RT-PCR reads. The sample records approximately 310,000 distinct CDR3 sequences, around a fifth being singletons. The sample here was PBMCs from blood, taken approximately 20 months after vaccination. The rearrangement uses TRBV12-3 or TRBV12-4 and TRBJ2-2, with D possibly TRBD1 on 5 matching bases. This TCR was recovered from a man aged 50-75 years who received an inactivated influenza vaccine. The CDR3 protein is CASSRDSFGELFF. In DNA, the CDR3 is TGTGCCAGCAGTCGTGACAGTTTTGGGGAGCTGTTTTTT.